The T cell receptor beta chain described here comes from a study of CD8+CD57+ T cells in acquired aplastic anemia. At the level of the study: The average for DNA from sorted CD4+ and CD8+ cells was 3.2 ug.

According to the study, genomic DNA was the template for TCR beta VDJ and CDR3 profiling. TCRdb independently ran MiXCR on the reads; one entry per CDR3 protein. Seen here are about 420,000 distinct CDR3 sequences, about two thirds observed once, and the top ten hold 3% to 5%. The V end was cut by 1 base, the J end by 2 bases, with 0 bases between. The CDR3 spans 12 residues. The germline V gene has CDR1 KGHDR and CDR2 SFDVKD. Sequencing used sorted CD4+, CD8+, or CD8+CD57+ T cells (not recorded which) from PBMCs. This clonotype was sampled from a human donor in good health, serving as a control. The V call is TRBV24-1, the J call TRBJ2-3; D uncertain. CDR3 sequence (DNA): TGTGCCACCAGTGATTTCACAGATACGCAGTATTTT. Translated, it gives CATSDFTDTQYF.